This T cell receptor beta chain was observed in a study of T cells in Graves' hyperthyroidism and ophthalmopathy (dated by TCRdb to the late 2010s). About the study as a whole: Peripheral blood samples were taken at initial diagnosis, before any treatment was given. The 75 to 100 discovery patients were divided at random into training and test sets in a 7:3 ratio. To identify TCR V-J signatures that set the groups apart, the researchers used a discovery cohort of 100 patients, made up of 40 to 45 with Graves' ophthalmopathy and 57 with stable Graves' hyperthyroidism. An independent validation cohort of around 20 hyperthyroidism patients and some 15 patients who later progressed to ophthalmopathy tested prospective prediction of ophthalmopathy. In addition, the study compared T-cell repertoires in thyroid tissue and in blood from roughly six Graves' hyperthyroidism patients. The paper describes TCR Vbeta CDR3 sequencing of 140 or so peripheral blood samples, made up of roughly 45 ophthalmopathy patients, 70 to 75 hyperthyroidism patients and 17 progressor patients. Following sampling, methimazole starting at 30 mg daily was given to hyperthyroidism patients, and high-dose intravenous methylprednisolone was given to ophthalmopathy patients. The investigation overall reported the following: In validation, the model predicted progression to ophthalmopathy a median of around 6.5 months before onset, with roughly 70% sensitivity and about 75% specificity. Sample size was not statistically predetermined, and blinding of investigators to group allocation was not performed. Ophthalmopathy was separated from stable hyperthyroidism by a 13 V-J signature model, with roughly 88% sensitivity and approximately 84% specificity obtained in cross-validation and 80%/75% obtained in testing. Most expanded thyroid clonotypes (frequency above 0.001) were also detected in blood, suggesting blood repertoires may reflect thyroid immune responses.

The CDR3 holds 16 amino acids from the cysteine to the phenylalanine. CDR3 DNA only is kept here, 48 bases in frame from base 1. V lost 5 bases and J lost 8 bases, and the count of bases not matched to a germline gene is 11. CDR1 and CDR2, per the germline V gene, are MNHEY and SVGEGT. As for this clonotype: Its antigen remains undetermined. Per-base qualities were not stored, and no clone one base away is much larger.

Graves' hyperthyroidism was defined as stable when no progression to ophthalmopathy occurred over 18 months of follow-up. Hyperthyroidism patients were newly diagnosed, had a disease duration of under 2 months, and were aged 18 to 65 years. Any patient with an uncontrolled infection, another autoimmune disease, pregnancy or lactation was excluded. Diagnoses were based on clinical symptoms, serum thyroxine and TRAb, thyroid ultrasound and orbital computed tomography. PBMCs were isolated from about 10 ml of fresh peripheral blood by Ficoll-Paque density gradient centrifugation. Total RNA was extracted with Trizol reagent, and quality was checked on an Agilent 2100 Bioanalyzer. Amplification of TCR beta CDR3 regions was carried out from RNA transcripts. The TCR CDR3 was subjected to a first round of RT-PCR using the HTBI primer set and the Qiagen OneStep RT-PCR kit. Libraries were constructed in a second round of multiplex PCR, after which size selection and purification were carried out. The libraries were sequenced on an Illumina HiSeq2000 using paired-end 100 bp reads. Processing in the source paper ran as follows. SOAPnuke was used to process the raw data, removing reads that contained adapters or uncalled bases, had a mean Phred below 15, or lacked an exact match to the constant primer or identifier. COPE v1.2.5 was used to merge high-quality paired reads, and clonotypes were defined as unique nucleotide sequences. MiTCR v1.1 was used to align clonotypes to the IMGT TRBV, TRBD and TRBJ reference segments. The analysis was restricted to V-J combinations with a frequency above 0.0001, which together covered roughly 99% of the repertoires. A TCS score was defined as the ratio of F50 (clonal expansion) to E x V (chaos), with BLOSUM62-based TCRdist applied between CDR3 peptides within each V-J. Welch's t-statistics and random forest reduced around 520 V-J features to 10 to 15, which were used in a naive Bayes classifier (R e1071). Clones were called with MiXCR by TCRdb after fastp trimmed the public reads at Q25, and only in-frame beta chains were retained. Here each entry gathers all rows of one CDR3 protein and keeps the most common genes and DNA. TCRdb, not the original authors, processed these V and J calls. The table for this sample lists over 450,000 distinct CDR3 sequences; about an eighth of them were counted only once. The top ten hold less than 20% of the sample.

The sequence was obtained from a woman aged 18-35 years with Graves' hyperthyroidism. Recombination linked TRBV6-2 or TRBV6-3 to TRBJ2-1, with 11 junctional bases fitting TRBD2. What was sequenced was blood. The nucleotides read TGTGCCAGCAGTGTCCTAGCGGGAGGTGCGGGCGATGAGCAGTTCTTC. This encodes CASSVLAGGAGDEQFF.